This T cell receptor (beta chain) is drawn from a study of shared clonotypes between healthy human individuals. Study context: In total, the donors were a couple of women and three men aged 18 to 49. The study used three CD4 naive, three CD4 memory, two CD8 naive and one CD8 memory plate per donor.

Repertoires were generated with immunoSEQ multiplex PCR, while TCRdb's copy carries only in-frame clones and drops some. The data contain some 2.3 million clones, over 90% of them singletons. Sequencing was done on a sample of naive CD4+ T cells from PBMCs. Indicated subset: CD45RA+ positively selected. This clonotype was sampled from a man aged 18-30 years in good health. Some clones in this sample may be carry-over from other donors' samples.

CDR3 region: CASSPSAETQYF. The CDR3 DNA is TGTGCCAGCAGCCCCTCAGCGGAGACCCAGTACTTC. The chain employs TRBV7-9 and TRBJ2-5; no reliable D call. Germline V gives CDR1 SEHNR, CDR2 FQNEAQ (reference sequence). This CDR3 is built from 12 residues. Between the trimmed V and J ends, which lost 5 bases and 5 bases, there was a span of 9 bases.